This is a list of T cell receptor beta chains from one sample in a study of blood T cells in healthy people across ages. Via MiXCR, TCRdb re-called the 5' RACE reads, giving one row per CDR3 protein. The data show about 780,000 distinct CDR3 sequences, roughly 25% seen once. The sample was also reused in another study, on T cells of mothers and their children.

The material sequenced was blood. Receptors were obtained from a boy between 10 and 17 years old in good health. CDR3s include the opening cysteine and the closing phenylalanine or tryptophan. Fields, in order: CDR3 DNA, CDR3 protein, V gene, clone size, CDR3 length, J gene, D gene. A D gene is named only where the DNA matches it firmly. The size entry is marked missing in some rows and otherwise reads once, few, many or a size class.

CDR3nt: TGTGCCAGCAGCCGGGGCCTAGGTAGTTTGACTAAAGAGACCCAGTACTTC
CDR3aa: CASSRGLGSLTKETQYF
v_gene: TRBV14
abundance: .
len: 17
j_gene: TRBJ2-5
d_gene: .

CDR3nt: TGTGCCAGCAAGACCGGGACAGCAATGAATGAAAAACTGTTTTTT
CDR3aa: CASKTGTAMNEKLFF
v_gene: TRBV2
abundance: .
len: 15
j_gene: TRBJ1-4
d_gene: TRBD1

CDR3nt: TGTGCCACCAGCAGTATGGGGTTTTCAAACACCGGGGAGCTGTTTTTT
CDR3aa: CATSSMGFSNTGELFF
v_gene: TRBV15
abundance: once
len: 16
j_gene: TRBJ2-2
d_gene: .

CDR3nt: TGTGCCACCAGTGCCACACTAGCGGGGGGGCCTAACAATGAGCAGTTCTTC
CDR3aa: CATSATLAGGPNNEQFF
v_gene: TRBV24-1
abundance: .
len: 17
j_gene: TRBJ2-1
d_gene: TRBD2

CDR3nt: TGTGCCAGCAGCTTAAGGGGAGAGGTAGGAGAGACCCAGTACTTC
CDR3aa: CASSLRGEVGETQYF
v_gene: TRBV7-9
abundance: .
len: 15
j_gene: TRBJ2-5
d_gene: .

CDR3nt: TGTGCCAGCTCACTACAGGCTCCGACGGGCGCACCCCTCCACTTT
CDR3aa: CASSLQAPTGAPLHF
v_gene: TRBV18
abundance: few
len: 15
j_gene: TRBJ1-6
d_gene: .

CDR3nt: TGTGCCAGCAGCCTTAGCGGGGGGGTCGCAGATACGCAGTATTTT
CDR3aa: CASSLSGGVADTQYF
v_gene: TRBV6-6
abundance: few
len: 15
j_gene: TRBJ2-3
d_gene: TRBD2

CDR3nt: TGTGCCAGCAGTGATTGGACAGGGGCTGACAATGAGCAGTTCTTC
CDR3aa: CASSDWTGADNEQFF
v_gene: TRBV7-9
abundance: .
len: 15
j_gene: TRBJ2-1
d_gene: TRBD1

CDR3nt: TGTGCCAGCAGCGATCGACAGGGGGCGAATAGCTATGGCTACACCTTC
CDR3aa: CASSDRQGANSYGYTF
v_gene: TRBV7-2
abundance: few
len: 16
j_gene: TRBJ1-2
d_gene: TRBD1

CDR3nt: TGCAGTGCTCATCTCACGACGGGCGAGCAGTACTTC
CDR3aa: CSAHLTTGEQYF
v_gene: TRBV20-1
abundance: few
len: 12
j_gene: TRBJ2-7
d_gene: .

CDR3nt: TGTGCCAGCAGGGATTACAGGGAAAGCTCCTATAATTCACCCCTCCACTTT
CDR3aa: CASRDYRESSYNSPLHF
v_gene: TRBV7-8
abundance: few
len: 17
j_gene: TRBJ1-6
d_gene: .

CDR3nt: TGCAGCGTTTCCGCAGCACCGGCTAACTATGACTACACCTTC
CDR3aa: CSVSAAPANYDYTF
v_gene: TRBV29-1
abundance: .
len: 14
j_gene: TRBJ1-2
d_gene: .

CDR3nt: TGTGCCAGCTCACCAACACAGGGTGGCACTGAAGCTTTCTTT
CDR3aa: CASSPTQGGTEAFF
v_gene: TRBV18
abundance: .
len: 14
j_gene: TRBJ1-1
d_gene: .

CDR3nt: TGCAGTGCTAGATGGGTGGCGGGAGTAGGGTACAATGAGCAGTTCTTC
CDR3aa: CSARWVAGVGYNEQFF
v_gene: TRBV20-1
abundance: .
len: 16
j_gene: TRBJ2-1
d_gene: TRBD2

CDR3nt: TGTGCCAGCAGTTACTCGGCCGGGGGAACGGAGGCCCAGTACTTC
CDR3aa: CASSYSAGGTEAQYF
v_gene: TRBV6-5
abundance: .
len: 15
j_gene: TRBJ2-5
d_gene: .

CDR3nt: TGTGCCAGCAGCCCGGAAACAGGGACGATCGACGAGACCCAGTACTTC
CDR3aa: CASSPETGTIDETQYF
v_gene: TRBV28
abundance: .
len: 16
j_gene: TRBJ2-5
d_gene: .

CDR3nt: TGTGCCAGCAGCTTAGGTCTTACAGGGGGGAGCGGTGAAAAACTGTTTTTT
CDR3aa: CASSLGLTGGSGEKLFF
v_gene: TRBV7-2
abundance: .
len: 17
j_gene: TRBJ1-4
d_gene: TRBD1

CDR3nt: TGCAGTGCTAACGACAGAGGATATGGCTACACCTTC
CDR3aa: CSANDRGYGYTF
v_gene: TRBV20-1
abundance: .
len: 12
j_gene: TRBJ1-2
d_gene: .

CDR3nt: TGTGCCAGCAGCTTAGCCGAGCGGGGACAAGAGACCCAGTACTTC
CDR3aa: CASSLAERGQETQYF
v_gene: TRBV11-2
abundance: .
len: 15
j_gene: TRBJ2-5
d_gene: TRBD2

CDR3nt: TGTGCCAGCAGTCCCGGGGGCTCCTACAATGAGCAGTTCTTC
CDR3aa: CASSPGGSYNEQFF
v_gene: TRBV12-3/TRBV12-4
abundance: many
len: 14
j_gene: TRBJ2-1
d_gene: .

CDR3nt: TGTGCCAGCAGCTTAGGGTGGGGCACATACAATGAGCAGTTCTTC
CDR3aa: CASSLGWGTYNEQFF
v_gene: TRBV7-9
abundance: .
len: 15
j_gene: TRBJ2-1
d_gene: .

CDR3nt: TGTGCTAGTGGTTCGGATGGGGACAGGGGGCCCACCTACGAGCAGTACTTC
CDR3aa: CASGSDGDRGPTYEQYF
v_gene: TRBV12-5
abundance: .
len: 17
j_gene: TRBJ2-7
d_gene: TRBD1

CDR3nt: TGTGCCAGCAGTTTGCTCCCCGACAGGGTCGCGGGTCAGCCCCAGCATTTT
CDR3aa: CASSLLPDRVAGQPQHF
v_gene: TRBV28
abundance: .
len: 17
j_gene: TRBJ1-5
d_gene: TRBD1

CDR3nt: TGCAGTGCTAGAGATGAGGGGAGGTACGAGCAGTACTTC
CDR3aa: CSARDEGRYEQYF
v_gene: TRBV20-1
abundance: many
len: 13
j_gene: TRBJ2-7
d_gene: .